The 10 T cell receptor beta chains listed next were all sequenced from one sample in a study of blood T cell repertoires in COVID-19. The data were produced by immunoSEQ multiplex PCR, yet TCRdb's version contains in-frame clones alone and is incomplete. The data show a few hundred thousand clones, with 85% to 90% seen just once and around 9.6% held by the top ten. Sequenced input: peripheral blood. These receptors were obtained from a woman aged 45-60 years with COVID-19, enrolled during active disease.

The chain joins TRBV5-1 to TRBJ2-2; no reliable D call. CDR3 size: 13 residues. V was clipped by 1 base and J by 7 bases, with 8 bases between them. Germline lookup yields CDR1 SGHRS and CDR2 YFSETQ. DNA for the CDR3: TGCGCCAGCAGCTTGACTCCAAGCGGGGAGCTGTTTTTT. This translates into CASSLTPSGELFF.

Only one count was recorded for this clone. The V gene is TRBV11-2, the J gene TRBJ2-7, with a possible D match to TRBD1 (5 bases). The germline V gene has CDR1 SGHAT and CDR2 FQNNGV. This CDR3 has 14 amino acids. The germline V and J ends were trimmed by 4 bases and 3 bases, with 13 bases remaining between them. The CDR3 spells CASSSEDSYYEQYV. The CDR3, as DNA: TGTGCCAGCAGCTCAGAAGACAGCTACTACGAGCAGTACGTC.

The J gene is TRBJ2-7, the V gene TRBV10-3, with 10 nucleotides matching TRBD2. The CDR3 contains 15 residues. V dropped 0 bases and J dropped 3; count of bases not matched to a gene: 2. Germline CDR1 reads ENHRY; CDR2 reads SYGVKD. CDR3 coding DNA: TGTGCCATCAGTGAGTCTAGCGGGGGGCTCTACGAGCAGTACTTC. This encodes CAISESSGGLYEQYF.

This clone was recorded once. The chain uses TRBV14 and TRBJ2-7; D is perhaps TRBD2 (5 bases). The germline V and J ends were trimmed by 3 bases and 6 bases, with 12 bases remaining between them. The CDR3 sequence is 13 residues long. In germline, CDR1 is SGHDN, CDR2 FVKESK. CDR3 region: CASSQARGSEQYF. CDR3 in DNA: TGTGCCAGCAGCCAGGCTCGGGGATCCGAGCAGTACTTC.

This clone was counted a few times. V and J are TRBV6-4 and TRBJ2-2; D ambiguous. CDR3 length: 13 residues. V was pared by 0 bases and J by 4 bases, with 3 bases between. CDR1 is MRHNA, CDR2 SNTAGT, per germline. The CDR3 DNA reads TGTGCCAGCAGTGACTCGAGCACCGGGGAGCTGTTTTTT. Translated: CASSDSSTGELFF.

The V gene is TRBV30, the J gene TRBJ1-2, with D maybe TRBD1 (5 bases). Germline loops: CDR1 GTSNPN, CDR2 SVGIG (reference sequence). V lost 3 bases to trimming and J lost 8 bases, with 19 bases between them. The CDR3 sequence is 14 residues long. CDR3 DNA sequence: TGTGCCTGGAGCAGGCGTCGGTCTTCAGGGGGCTACACCTTC. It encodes CAWSRRRSSGGYTF.

The CDR3 DNA reads as TGTGCCAGCAGCGTAGAAGGCGGTTACTATGGCTACACCTTC. Its translation is CASSVEGGYYGYTF. The rearrangement links TRBV9 to TRBJ1-2; D not resolved. V was shortened by 0 bases and J by 3 bases, with 9 bases between the two germline ends. The CDR3 is made up of 14 amino acids. The V gene's germline CDR1 is SGDLS and CDR2 YYNGEE.

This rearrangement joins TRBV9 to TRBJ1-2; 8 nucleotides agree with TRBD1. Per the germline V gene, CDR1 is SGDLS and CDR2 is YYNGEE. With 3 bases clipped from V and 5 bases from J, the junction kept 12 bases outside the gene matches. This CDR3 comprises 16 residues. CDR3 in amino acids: CASSADDLHRGYGYTF. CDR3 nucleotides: TGTGCCAGCAGCGCCGACGACCTTCACAGGGGGTATGGCTACACCTTC.

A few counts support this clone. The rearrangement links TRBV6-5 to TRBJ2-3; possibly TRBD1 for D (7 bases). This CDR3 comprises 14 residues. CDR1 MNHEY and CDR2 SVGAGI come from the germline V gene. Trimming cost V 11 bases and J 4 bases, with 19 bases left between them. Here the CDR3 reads CASAQGGNADTQYF. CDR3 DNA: TGTGCCTCTGCTCAGGGGGGTAACGCAGATACGCAGTATTTT.

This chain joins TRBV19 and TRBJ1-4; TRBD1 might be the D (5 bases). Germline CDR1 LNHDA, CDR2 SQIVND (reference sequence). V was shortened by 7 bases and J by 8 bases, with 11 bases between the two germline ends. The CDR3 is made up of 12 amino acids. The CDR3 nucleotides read TGTGCCAGTAATAGGCGGGGCGAAAAACTGTTTTTT. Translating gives CASNRRGEKLFF. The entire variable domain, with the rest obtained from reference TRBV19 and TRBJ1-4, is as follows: DGGITQSPKYLFRKEGQNVTLSCEQNLNHDAMYWYRQDPGQGLRLIYYSQIVNDFQKGDIAEGYSVSREKKESFPLTVTSAQKNPTAFYLCASNRRGEKLFFGSGTQLSVL.